One and the same sample provided the 2 T cell receptor beta chains below, sequenced in a study of blood T cell repertoires in COVID-19. The assay was immunoSEQ multiplex PCR, and TCRdb's table has in-frame clones only and misses some. The repertoire holds about 190,000 clones, 75% to 85% seen once, with about 7% in the top ten. Sequencing was done on a sample of peripheral blood. The receptor source for this set is a man in his fifties or sixties with acute or convalescent COVID-19.

V usage is TRBV19 and J usage is TRBJ2-2, with 7 nucleotides matching TRBD2. The V segment lost 4 bases and the J segment 1 base; nucleotides outside the gene matches: 3. Per the germline V gene, CDR1 is LNHDA and CDR2 is SQIVND (reference sequence). The CDR3 length is 15 residues. CDR3 bases: TGTGCCAGTAGTACAGGGAGGGGGAACACCGGGGAGCTGTTTTTT. Translated: CASSTGRGNTGELFF.

The chain carries TRBV6-5 and TRBJ1-5; unclear D gene. CDR3 length: 12 residues. Trimming shortened V by 7 bases and J by 6 bases, and 10 bases separated the two germline ends. The V gene's germline CDR1 is MNHEY and CDR2 SVGAGI. The CDR3 nucleotides are TGTGCCAGCACCACCTCGGGTCAGCCCCAGCATTTT. It is translated as CASTTSGQPQHF.